Listed below are T cell receptor beta chains from one sample, sequenced in a study of blood T cell repertoires in COVID-19. Libraries were prepared by immunoSEQ multiplex PCR; TCRdb keeps only in-frame clonotypes and omits some of them. This sample yields about 120,000 clones, of which approximately 90% are seen a single time; approximately 4.2% belongs to the top ten. The source material was peripheral blood. Receptors were obtained from a man aged 35-49 years with acute or convalescent COVID-19. The CDR3 runs from the conserved cysteine through the conserved F or W. D genes are given only for firm matches. Expanded clones are given a class, and other clones once, few, many or no size at all.

TRBV10-1	.	TRBJ2-5	.	TGCGCCAGCAGTGAGGGGGACTTTAAGACCCAGTACTTC	CASSEGDFKTQYF
TRBV9	.	TRBJ1-2	TRBD1	TGTGCCAGCAGCGTAGAACAGGGGGCGCGGGGTGGCTACACCTTC	CASSVEQGARGGYTF
TRBV11-2	.	TRBJ2-7	TRBD2	TGTGCCAGCAGACTCGTAGCGGGTTACGAGCAGTACTTC	CASRLVAGYEQYF
TRBV11-2	.	TRBJ2-6	.	TGTGCCAGCAGCTCACAGCCTTTAAGCTCTGGGGCCAACGTCCTGACTTTC	CASSSQPLSSGANVLTF
TRBV15	.	TRBJ1-1	.	TGTGCCACCAGCAGACTACAGGGAGTCGGTACTGAAGCTTTCTTT	CATSRLQGVGTEAFF
TRBV7-8	.	TRBJ1-4	.	TGTCCCACAAAAAGCGGGGGGGGTAAACTGTTTTTT	CPTKSGGGKLFF
TRBV14	.	TRBJ1-5	TRBD1	TGTGCCAGCAGCCACGAGGGGGCTCGGGAGCCCCAGCATTTT	CASSHEGAREPQHF
TRBV9	.	TRBJ1-1	.	TGTGCCAGCAGCGTAGCTGAGAGTAGGAACACTGAAGCTTTCTTT	CASSVAESRNTEAFF
TRBV10-2	.	TRBJ2-6	TRBD2	TGCGCCAGCTTGGGGGGGTTGGTCTCTGGGGCCAACGTCCTGACTTTC	CASLGGLVSGANVLTF
TRBV9	once	TRBJ1-1	.	TGTGCCAGCAGCGTAGACATGAACACTGAAGCTTTCTTT	CASSVDMNTEAFF
TRBV4-1	.	TRBJ1-1	TRBD1	TGCGCCAGCAGCCCGACAGGGGTCGCTGAAGCTTTCTTT	CASSPTGVAEAFF
TRBV3-1/TRBV3-2	once	TRBJ1-1	TRBD1	TGTGCCAGCAGCCGACACCGACAGGGGAACACTGAAGCTTTCTTT	CASSRHRQGNTEAFF
TRBV11-1	.	TRBJ2-3	TRBD2	TGTGCCAGCACCGTAGGAGCGGGGGCAGATACGCAGTATTTT	CASTVGAGADTQYF
TRBV19	.	TRBJ1-2	.	TGTGCCAGTAGTATAGTGACGTCGGGGGATAATGGCTACACCTTC	CASSIVTSGDNGYTF
TRBV7-2	few	TRBJ2-3	.	TGTGCCAGCAGCTTAGCGGGGGCAGCAGATACGCAGTATTTT	CASSLAGAADTQYF
TRBV18	.	TRBJ1-4	.	TGTGCCAGCTCACGAGATAATAATGAAAAACTGTTTTTT	CASSRDNNEKLFF
TRBV20-1	.	TRBJ2-5	.	TGCAGTGCGTATAAAGAGACCCAGTACTTC	CSAYKETQYF
TRBV6-5	.	TRBJ1-3	.	TGTGCCAGCGGAGCCGGAAACACCATATATTTT	CASGAGNTIYF
TRBV15	.	TRBJ2-3	.	TGTGCCACCAGCAGAGATCGGGGGGCCTACACAGATACGCAGTATTTT	CATSRDRGAYTDTQYF
TRBV7-8	.	TRBJ1-5	.	TGTGCCAGCAGCACCATACCGGGAGCCGTTCTGGGTCAGCCCCAGCATTTT	CASSTIPGAVLGQPQHF
TRBV7-9	.	TRBJ2-1	TRBD2	TGTGCCAGCAGCTCTAGCGGGAGTGCCTACAATGAGCAGTTCTTC	CASSSSGSAYNEQFF
TRBV30	.	TRBJ2-1	TRBD2	TGTGCCTGGAGTACGGGGGGTCGCTACAATGAGCAGTTCTTC	CAWSTGGRYNEQFF
TRBV19	.	TRBJ2-5	.	TGTGCCAGTAGTATAGTTACGGGTGGAGAGACCCAGTACTTC	CASSIVTGGETQYF
TRBV3-1/TRBV3-2	.	TRBJ2-3	.	TGTGCCAGCAGCCAAAAAAGGCGGGCGGCAGATACGCAGTATTTT	CASSQKRRAADTQYF
TRBV10-2	.	TRBJ2-7	TRBD2	TGCGCCAGCAACTCCGGGACTAACTCCTACGAGCAGTACTTC	CASNSGTNSYEQYF
TRBV7-2	.	TRBJ2-3	TRBD2	TGTGCCAGCAGGGGAATAGCGGGACCCGGTACGCAGTATTTT	CASRGIAGPGTQYF
TRBV2	.	TRBJ1-5	.	TGTGCCAGCAGTGACCGGACAGTGAATCAGCCCCAGCATTTT	CASSDRTVNQPQHF
TRBV5-1	.	TRBJ2-5	.	TGCGCCAGCAGCTTGTTAGGGGGCCAAGAGACCCAGTACTTC	CASSLLGGQETQYF
TRBV6-1	.	TRBJ2-3	.	TGTGCCGGGGCGTCGAGCGGCACAGATACGCAGTATTTT	CAGASSGTDTQYF
TRBV12-3/TRBV12-4	.	TRBJ1-1	.	TGTGCCAGCAGTTTACAGGTGAACACTGAAGCTTTCTTT	CASSLQVNTEAFF
TRBV18	.	TRBJ1-1	TRBD1	TGTGCCAGCTCAAACCGACAGGGAAGGGTCATGAACACTGAAGCTTTCTTT	CASSNRQGRVMNTEAFF
TRBV27	.	TRBJ2-5	.	TGTGCCAGCAGGGGGGCGGGACAGACATCAGAGACCCAGTACTTC	CASRGAGQTSETQYF
TRBV5-4	.	TRBJ1-1	.	TGTGCCAGCAGCTTGGGACATAGACGGGAGAACACTGAAGCTTTCTTT	CASSLGHRRENTEAFF
TRBV30	.	TRBJ1-1	.	TGTGCCTGGAGTGTACGCTCACAGCTGAACACTGAAGCTTTCTTT	CAWSVRSQLNTEAFF
TRBV7-6	.	TRBJ2-7	.	TGTGCCAGCAGCTTACAAGCGACAGGCGCTACCTACGAGCAGTACTTC	CASSLQATGATYEQYF
TRBV21-1	once	TRBJ2-1	.	TGTGCCACCCAAGAGGGTTACAATGAGCAGTTCTTC	CATQEGYNEQFF
TRBV5-8	.	TRBJ1-1	.	TGTGCCAGCAGCCCAAGGTCTGGGGGGGTGAACACTGAAGCTTTCTTT	CASSPRSGGVNTEAFF
TRBV6-6	.	TRBJ1-3	TRBD1	TGTGCCAGCAGTTACTCAGGGGGCGAATCCGGAAACACCATATATTTT	CASSYSGGESGNTIYF
TRBV3-1/TRBV3-2	once	TRBJ1-1	TRBD1	TGTGCCAGCTATAACACAGGGGGCACTGAAGCTTTCTTT	CASYNTGGTEAFF
TRBV3-1/TRBV3-2	.	TRBJ1-2	.	TGTGCCAGCAGCCAGGGGGGGGCAGGGTCATATGGTGGCTACACCTTC	CASSQGGAGSYGGYTF
TRBV2	.	TRBJ1-1	.	TGTGCCAGCACCGCCCCTCCGGTTCACACTGAAGCTTTCTTT	CASTAPPVHTEAFF
TRBV9	once	TRBJ1-1	.	TGTGCCAGCAGCGGACCACAGGGTAACACTGAAGCTTTCTTT	CASSGPQGNTEAFF
TRBV18	.	TRBJ2-7	.	TGTGCCAGCTCACCCGGGACAAAATCCTACGAGCAGTACTTC	CASSPGTKSYEQYF
TRBV7-9	.	TRBJ1-4	.	TGTGCCAGCAGCGTCCAGGAGGTGGTTAATGAAAAACTGTTTTTT	CASSVQEVVNEKLFF
TRBV30	.	TRBJ1-3	.	TGTGCCTGGGAGCCCCTTAGGGGGAACTCTGGAAACACCATATATTTT	CAWEPLRGNSGNTIYF